These 20 T cell receptor beta chains were sequenced from one sample in a study of blood T cell repertoires in COVID-19. The protocol was immunoSEQ multiplex PCR, while the TCRdb copy is restricted to in-frame clones and leaves out a portion. The sample holds approximately 210,000 clones; 81% are singletons and the top ten take around 10%. Sequenced sample: PBMCs or T cells enriched from blood (not recorded which). The source of these receptors is a woman aged 45 to 65 with acute COVID-19.

This rearrangement joins TRBV4-3 to TRBJ2-5; D is possibly TRBD1 (5 bases). CDR3 size: 15 residues. Trimming shortened V by 2 bases and J by 4 bases, and 14 bases separated the two germline ends. Germline assignment: CDR1 LGHNA and CDR2 YSLEER. CDR3 residues: CASSQQSGPRETQYF. The DNA for the CDR3 is TGCGCCAGCAGCCAACAGTCAGGGCCGAGAGAGACCCAGTACTTC.

The chain couples TRBV7-2 to TRBJ2-1; the D gene is possibly TRBD1 (7 bases). The CDR3 runs 18 residues. V was pared by 0 bases and J by 7 bases, with 22 bases between. CDR1 and CDR2 (germline): SGHTA, FQGNSA. The CDR3 DNA follows: TGTGCCAGCAGCTTAGCGGTTAGGTCAGGGGGGTTCGGGAATGAGCAGTTCTTC. It is translated as CASSLAVRSGGFGNEQFF.

This clone is a singleton in its sample. An end of the junction does not agree with germline; a read error may underlie this. The rearrangement joins TRBV7-9 to TRBJ2-5; TRBD2 aligns across 12 bases. There are 13 residues in the CDR3. The V gene's germline CDR1 is SEHNR and CDR2 FQNEAQ (reference sequence). Here the CDR3 reads CASSLAGGETQYF. The CDR3 DNA sequence: TGTGCCAGCAGCCTAGCGGGGGGGGAGACCCAGTACTTC.

The chain links TRBV30 to TRBJ2-7, with TRBD1 matching 9 bases. This CDR3 spans 16 amino acids. Germline-derived CDR1 and CDR2 are GTSNPN and SVGIG (reference sequence). After removal of 2 bases from V and 7 bases from J, the junction contained 15 bases not matched to a gene. DNA of the CDR3: TGTGCCTGGAGTCTAGGACCGGGACAGGGCAACGGGGAGCAGTACTTC. Amino acids: CAWSLGPGQGNGEQYF.

CDR3 nucleotides: TGTGCCATCAAAGGACAGGCGAGCTCTGGAAACACCATATATTTT. Amino acids: CAIKGQASSGNTIYF. The rearrangement links TRBV10-3 to TRBJ1-3, with TRBD1 matching 7 bases. The J segment lost 0 bases and the V segment lost 7 bases, leaving 6 bases of the junction unmatched. Germline-derived CDR1 and CDR2 are ENHRY and SYGVKD. The CDR3 is made up of 15 amino acids.

The chain is built from TRBV28 and TRBJ1-1; TRBD1 is a possible D gene (6 bases). Germline V gene lookup returns CDR1 MDHEN and CDR2 SYDVKM. V lost 9 bases to trimming and J lost 1 base, with 18 bases between them. The CDR3 length is 15 residues. The CDR3 coding sequence is TGTGCCAGTACCACAGGGCCCGAAAGGAACACTGAAGCTTTCTTT. Translation: CASTTGPERNTEAFF. The entire variable domain, with the rest obtained from reference TRBV28 and TRBJ1-1, is as follows: DVKVTQSSRYLVKRTGEKVFLECVQDMDHENMFWYRQDPGLGLRLIYFSYDVKMKEKGDIPEGYSVSREKKERFSLILESASTNQTSMYLCASTTGPERNTEAFFGQGTRLTVV.

This clone was found once. The chain is built from TRBV18 and TRBJ1-6, with TRBD1 as a possible D gene (5 bases). Germline loops: CDR1 KGHSH, CDR2 LQKENI. V was pared by 4 bases and J by 4 bases, with 8 bases between. The CDR3 is 14 amino acids. CDR3 amino acids: CASSQQGYNSPLHF. CDR3 DNA: TGTGCCAGCTCACAGCAGGGTTATAATTCACCCCTCCACTTT.

The CDR3 protein is CASSNGQGSSQPQHF. The CDR3 DNA follows: TGTGCCAGTAGTAATGGACAGGGCAGTAGTCAGCCCCAGCATTTT. The rearrangement links TRBV19 to TRBJ1-5; 8 bases line up with TRBD1. The CDR3 length is 15 residues. With 4 bases clipped from V and 6 bases from J, the junction kept 8 bases outside the gene matches. In germline, CDR1 is LNHDA, CDR2 SQIVND (reference sequence).

In this sample, this clone turned up a few times. Here the CDR3 reads CASSLGQGWFRSSGNTIYF. CDR3 nucleotide sequence: TGTGCCAGCAGTTTAGGGCAGGGTTGGTTTCGGAGCTCTGGAAACACCATATATTTT. The rearrangement links TRBV28 to TRBJ1-3; possibly TRBD1 for D (5 bases). The CDR3 extends over 19 amino acids. Trimming stripped 2 bases from V and 0 bases from J, with 20 bases between. CDR1 and CDR2 (germline): MDHEN, SYDVKM.

The rearrangement uses TRBV7-2 and TRBJ1-5; D is possibly TRBD1 (5 bases). From germline, CDR1 is SGHTA and CDR2 FQGNSA. This CDR3 is built from 13 residues. V lost 3 bases to trimming and J lost 7 bases, with 10 bases between them. This chain's CDR3 is CASSFQGGQPQHF. In DNA, the CDR3 is TGTGCCAGCAGCTTCCAGGGAGGGCAGCCCCAGCATTTT.

The chain employs TRBV5-5 and TRBJ2-5; D gene ambiguous. Germline loops: CDR1 SGHKS, CDR2 YYEKEE (reference sequence). V lost 4 bases and J 4 bases, leaving 17 bases between the germline ends. This CDR3 has 15 amino acids. DNA of the CDR3: TGTGCCAGCAGCCTCTGGCAGGCTCTTGCAGAGACCCAGTACTTC. It yields the protein CASSLWQALAETQYF. Variable domain in full (rest from reference TRBV5-5 and TRBJ2-5): DAGVTQSPTHLIKTRGQQVTLRCSPISGHKSVSWYQQVLGQGPQFIFQYYEKEERGRGNFPDRFSARQFPNYSSELNVNALLLGDSALYLCASSLWQALAETQYFGPGTRLLVL.

This clone was detected only once. V is TRBV18 and J is TRBJ1-1; possibly TRBD1 for D (6 bases). Germline V lookup: CDR1 KGHSH, CDR2 LQKENI. The CDR3 is 15 residues long. V lost 2 bases and J lost 4, with 14 bases in between. DNA of the CDR3: TGTGCCAGCTCACCATCGGGATTGGGGGCCACTGAAGCTTTCTTT. Amino acid sequence: CASSPSGLGATEAFF.

In the case of this clone: This specimen includes other DNA sequences encoding the same CDR3. This sequence joins TRBV18 and TRBJ2-5, with 8 bases that match TRBD2. Germline V gene lookup returns CDR1 KGHSH and CDR2 LQKENI. With V trimmed by 2 bases and J by 2 bases, 1 base remained unmatched. This CDR3 has 14 amino acids. The CDR3 loop reads CASSPGGGQETQYF. CDR3 DNA: TGTGCCAGCTCACCAGGCGGGGGGCAAGAGACCCAGTACTTC.

The chain couples TRBV11-1 to TRBJ2-1; 8 bases match TRBD2. J lost 0 bases, V lost 6 bases, and 1 base had no gene match. CDR3 length equals 14 residues. Germline CDR1 is SGHAT and CDR2 is FQDESV (reference sequence). CDR3 in DNA: TGTGCCAGCAGACGGGGGGGCTCCTACAATGAGCAGTTCTTC. This sequence encodes CASRRGGSYNEQFF.

The chain couples TRBV5-5 to TRBJ1-2, with D unresolved. V gave up 4 bases and J gave up 0 bases, with 7 bases separating them. The germline gives CDR1 SGHKS, CDR2 YYEKEE (reference sequence). The CDR3 contains 13 residues. The CDR3 protein is CASSNDSNYGYTF. The CDR3 DNA sequence: TGTGCCAGCAGCAACGACTCTAACTATGGCTACACCTTC.

The chain uses TRBV7-9 and TRBJ2-1, with D uncertain. V lost 2 bases and J 0 bases, leaving 2 bases between the germline ends. Germline V gene lookup returns CDR1 SEHNR and CDR2 FQNEAQ (reference sequence). The length of the CDR3 is 13 residues. The CDR3 DNA reads as TGTGCCAGCAGCTTATACTCCTACAATGAGCAGTTCTTC. It specifies CASSLYSYNEQFF.

CDR3 DNA sequence: TGTGCCAGCAGCTTAGGGGCAGGGGACCCTGTTTATAGCAATCAGCCCCAGCATTTT. Its translation is CASSLGAGDPVYSNQPQHF. The rearrangement joins TRBV7-9 to TRBJ1-5, with D possibly matching TRBD1 (6 bases). Trimming stripped 1 base from V and 0 bases from J, with 19 bases between. Germline assignment: CDR1 SEHNR and CDR2 FQNEAQ (reference sequence). The CDR3 covers 19 residues.

This sequence joins TRBV27 and TRBJ1-1; 7 bases are a match to TRBD1. Unmatched junction bases numbered 9, after V lost 7 bases and J lost 10 bases. CDR1 MNHEY and CDR2 SMNVEV come from the germline V gene (reference sequence). CDR3 size: 12 residues. CDR3 bases: TGTGCCAGCAACCAACCGGGACAGATAGCTTTCTTT. This codes for CASNQPGQIAFF.

This clone was seen only once. The V call is TRBV5-1, the J call TRBJ1-1; no clear D. Between the trimmed V and J ends, which lost 2 bases and 1 base, there was a span of 9 bases. The CDR3 has 14 amino acids. The germline gives CDR1 SGHRS, CDR2 YFSETQ. DNA of the CDR3: TGCGCCAGCAGCTTTCAGGTAGGGAACACTGAAGCTTTCTTT. Amino acids: CASSFQVGNTEAFF.

This chain connects TRBV18 to TRBJ2-1, with D perhaps TRBD2 (5 bases). The length of the CDR3 is 16 residues. Trimming took 6 bases from V and 4 from J, leaving 19 bases between them. The V gene's germline CDR1 is KGHSH and CDR2 LQKENI. CDR3 sequence: CASSPPMAGGYNEQFF. CDR3 coding DNA: TGTGCCAGCTCGCCTCCTATGGCGGGCGGATACAATGAGCAGTTCTTC.